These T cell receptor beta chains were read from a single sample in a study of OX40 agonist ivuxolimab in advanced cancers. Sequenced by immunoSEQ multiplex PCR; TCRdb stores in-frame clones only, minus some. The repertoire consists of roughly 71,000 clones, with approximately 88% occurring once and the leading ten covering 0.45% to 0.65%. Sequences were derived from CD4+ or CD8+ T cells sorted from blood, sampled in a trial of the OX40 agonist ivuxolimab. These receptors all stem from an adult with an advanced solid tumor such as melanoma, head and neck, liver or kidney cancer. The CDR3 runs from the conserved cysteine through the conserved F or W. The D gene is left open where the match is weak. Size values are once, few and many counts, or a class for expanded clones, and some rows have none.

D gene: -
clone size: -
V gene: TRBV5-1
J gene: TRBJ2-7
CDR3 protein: CASSLLGASVEQYF
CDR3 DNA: TGCGCCAGCAGCTTGTTGGGGGCCTCGGTCGAGCAGTACTTC

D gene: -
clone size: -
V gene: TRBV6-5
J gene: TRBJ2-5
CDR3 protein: CASRLQETQYF
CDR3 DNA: TGTGCCAGCAGACTACAAGAGACCCAGTACTTC

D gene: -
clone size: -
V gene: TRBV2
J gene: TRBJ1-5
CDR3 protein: CASSWARGQPQHF
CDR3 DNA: TGTGCCAGCAGTTGGGCTCGGGGTCAGCCCCAGCATTTT

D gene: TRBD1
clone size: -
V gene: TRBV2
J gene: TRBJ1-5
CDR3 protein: CASSVTTTGHQPQHF
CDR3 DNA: TGTGCCAGCAGTGTAACTACGACAGGGCATCAGCCCCAGCATTTT

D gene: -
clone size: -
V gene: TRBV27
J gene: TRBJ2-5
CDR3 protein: CASSSRLLPETQYF
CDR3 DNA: TGTGCCAGCAGTTCACGACTCCTTCCAGAGACCCAGTACTTC

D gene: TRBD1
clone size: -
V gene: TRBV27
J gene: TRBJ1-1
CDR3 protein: CASSLGTGTEAFF
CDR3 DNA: TGTGCCAGCAGTTTAGGGACAGGAACGGAGGCTTTCTTT

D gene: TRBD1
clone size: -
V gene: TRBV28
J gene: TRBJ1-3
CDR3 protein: CASSEGARNTIYF
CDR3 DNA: TGTGCCAGCAGCGAGGGGGCCCGAAACACCATATATTTT

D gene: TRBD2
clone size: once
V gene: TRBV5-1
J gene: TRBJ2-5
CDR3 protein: CASSLILAGGLKTQYF
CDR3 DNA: TGCGCCAGCAGCTTGATACTAGCGGGGGGGCTAAAGACCCAGTACTTC

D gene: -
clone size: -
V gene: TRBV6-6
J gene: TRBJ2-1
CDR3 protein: CASSYNPKDADEQFF
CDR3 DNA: TGTGCCAGCAGTTACAATCCCAAAGATGCCGATGAGCAGTTCTTC

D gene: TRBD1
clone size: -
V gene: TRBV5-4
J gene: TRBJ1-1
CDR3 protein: CASSIVNRGTDTEAFF
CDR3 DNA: TGTGCCAGCAGCATCGTCAACAGGGGAACCGACACTGAAGCTTTCTTT

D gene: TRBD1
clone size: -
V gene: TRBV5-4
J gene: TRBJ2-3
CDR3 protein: CASKDRPETDTQYF
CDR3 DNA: TGTGCCAGCAAGGACAGGCCGGAAACAGATACGCAGTATTTT

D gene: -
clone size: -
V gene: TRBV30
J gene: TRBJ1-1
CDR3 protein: CAWRWVEDTEAFF
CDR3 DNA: TGTGCCTGGAGGTGGGTAGAGGACACTGAAGCTTTCTTT

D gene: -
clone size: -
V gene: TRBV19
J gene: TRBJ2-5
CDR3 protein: CASSILGEETQYF
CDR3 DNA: TGTGCCAGTAGTATACTAGGCGAAGAGACCCAGTACTTC

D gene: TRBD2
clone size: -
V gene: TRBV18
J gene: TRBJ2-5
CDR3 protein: CASSPPNLAGGETQYF
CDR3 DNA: TGTGCCAGCTCACCACCGAACCTAGCGGGAGGGGAGACCCAGTACTTC

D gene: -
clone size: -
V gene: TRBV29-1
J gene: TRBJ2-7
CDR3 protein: CSGVTKGRPYEQYF
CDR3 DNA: TGCAGCGGTGTTACGAAAGGACGGCCCTACGAGCAGTACTTC

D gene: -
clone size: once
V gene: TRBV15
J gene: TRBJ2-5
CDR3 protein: CATSRDRRETQYF
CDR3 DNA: TGTGCCACCAGCAGAGACCGTCGGGAGACCCAGTACTTC

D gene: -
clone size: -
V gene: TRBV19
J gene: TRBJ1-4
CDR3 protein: CAKYLGTENEKLFF
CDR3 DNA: TGTGCCAAATACCTAGGGACGGAAAATGAAAAACTGTTTTTT

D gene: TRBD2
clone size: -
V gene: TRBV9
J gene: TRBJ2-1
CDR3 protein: CASSGSSGAYNEQFF
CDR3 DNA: TGTGCCAGCAGCGGCTCTAGCGGGGCTTACAATGAGCAGTTCTTC

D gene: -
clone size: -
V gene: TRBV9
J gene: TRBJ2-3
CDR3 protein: CASSVGTSDTQYF
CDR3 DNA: TGTGCCAGCAGCGTAGGAACTTCAGATACGCAGTATTTT

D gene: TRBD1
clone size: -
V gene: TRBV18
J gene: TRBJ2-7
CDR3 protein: CASSPGQGPNEQYF
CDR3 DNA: TGTGCCAGCTCACCAGGACAGGGTCCAAACGAGCAGTACTTC